These 12 T cell receptor beta chains originate from one sample sequenced in a study of blood T cell repertoires in COVID-19. Clones were read by immunoSEQ multiplex PCR, and TCRdb kept only the in-frame ones, dropping some. The repertoire holds about 190,000 clones, with 78% as singletons. Sequencing was carried out using peripheral blood. The source of these receptors is a woman of 80 years or more with active or convalescent COVID-19.

The chain has TRBV14 and TRBJ2-2; no reliable D call. Trimming left V 6 bases short and J 1 base short, with 9 bases between. The CDR3 length is 14 residues. In germline, CDR1 is SGHDN, CDR2 FVKESK. CDR3 coding DNA: TGTGCCAGCAGTTTCAACAGGAACACCGGGGAGCTGTTTTTT. Its protein is CASSFNRNTGELFF.

The CDR3, as DNA: TGTGCCAGCAAACCATACGACAGGACCTATGGCTACACCTTC. It codes for CASKPYDRTYGYTF. The rearrangement links TRBV6-5 to TRBJ1-2; a weak D match, TRBD1 (6 bases). The CDR3 extends over 14 amino acids. The V end was cut by 7 bases, the J end by 4 bases, with 16 bases between. Germline CDR1 and CDR2: MNHEY and SVGAGI.

J is TRBJ2-5 and V is TRBV19, with D unclear. V lost 3 bases to trimming and J lost 2 bases, with 7 bases between them. This CDR3 has 13 amino acids. Germline V gives CDR1 LNHDA, CDR2 SQIVND (reference sequence). CDR3 loop: CASSIPRQETQYF. Here the CDR3 DNA reads TGTGCCAGTAGTATTCCGAGACAAGAGACCCAGTACTTC.

The V call is TRBV2, the J call TRBJ1-4; a possible D gene is TRBD1 (5 bases). CDR3 length: 15 amino acids. Deletions cut 6 bases from V and 5 bases from J, with 16 bases between. Looked up from germline, CDR1 is SNHLY and CDR2 is FYNNEI. The CDR3 sequence is CASRVGTVPNEKLFF. The CDR3 coding sequence is TGTGCCAGCAGGGTCGGGACTGTCCCCAATGAAAAACTGTTTTTT.

There are a few counts of this clone. V is TRBV28 and J is TRBJ1-1; D unclear. V was clipped by 1 base and J by 5 bases, with 8 bases between them. CDR1 and CDR2 (germline): MDHEN, SYDVKM. This CDR3 has 13 residues. DNA for the CDR3: TGTGCCAGCAGTTTATCCGCGGTTACTGAAGCTTTCTTT. Its translation: CASSLSAVTEAFF.

V gene TRBV19 combines with J gene TRBJ1-2; D not certain. Trimming took off 5 bases at V and 2 bases at J, with 12 bases between the two ends. CDR1 is LNHDA and CDR2 is SQIVND in the germline V gene (reference sequence). The CDR3 loop spans 14 amino acids. This CDR3 is CASSPKHRNYGYTF. In DNA form, the CDR3 reads TGTGCCAGTAGTCCCAAACATCGAAACTATGGCTACACCTTC.

The V gene is TRBV27, the J gene TRBJ2-3, with 8 bases matching TRBD2. The CDR3 has 17 amino acids. CDR1 MNHEY and CDR2 SMNVEV come from the germline V gene (reference sequence). V was pared by 3 bases and J by 0 bases, with 8 bases of the junction left unmatched. In DNA form, the CDR3 reads TGTGCCAGCAGTTTGGGTATTAGCGGGGCTAGCACAGATACGCAGTATTTT. Translated: CASSLGISGASTDTQYF.

This chain uses TRBV2 with TRBJ2-1, with D tentatively TRBD1 (5 bases). The CDR3 runs to 14 residues. Germline-derived CDR1 and CDR2 are SNHLY and FYNNEI. Trimming removed 7 bases at V and 5 bases at J, with 15 bases between. For the CDR3, the DNA is TGTGCCAGCATCAGGACACTGTCCCACAATGAGCAGTTCTTC. Encoded protein: CASIRTLSHNEQFF.

The V call is TRBV2, the J call TRBJ2-1; 8 bases map to TRBD1. The CDR3 runs 15 residues. Germline V gene sequence: CDR1 SNHLY, CDR2 FYNNEI. Trimming took 3 bases from V and 6 from J; bases not matched to a gene: 7. The CDR3 loop reads CASSDLDRDLNEQFF. Written as DNA, the CDR3 is TGTGCCAGCAGTGATTTGGACAGGGATCTCAATGAGCAGTTCTTC.

The chain combines TRBV5-1 with TRBJ2-2; D call uncertain. Trimming cost V 4 bases and J 1 base, with 5 bases left between them. CDR1 and CDR2 (germline): SGHRS, YFSETQ. The CDR3 has 13 residues. The CDR3 region is CASSVKNTGELFF. CDR3 sequence (DNA): TGCGCCAGCAGCGTTAAGAACACCGGGGAGCTGTTTTTT.

The J gene is TRBJ2-6, the V gene TRBV28; 8 bases agree with TRBD1. Germline lookup yields CDR1 MDHEN and CDR2 SYDVKM. The CDR3 is 19 residues long. Trimming cost V 5 bases and J 0 bases; bases outside gene matches: 12. The CDR3 loop is CASSDPRQGANSGANVLTF. The CDR3 nucleotides read TGTGCCAGCAGTGACCCTCGGCAGGGGGCTAACTCTGGGGCCAACGTCCTGACTTTC.

This clone turned up a few times. The gene calls are TRBV3-1 (or the pseudogene TRBV3-2) and TRBJ1-3; D is uncertain. V lost 1 base to trimming and J lost 0 bases, with 7 bases between them. The germline CDR1 and CDR2 sequences are LGHDT and YNNKEL (reference sequence). There are 15 residues in the CDR3. In DNA form, the CDR3 reads TGTGCCAGCAGCCAAGTACCGGGCTCTGGAAACACCATATATTTT. This sequence encodes CASSQVPGSGNTIYF.